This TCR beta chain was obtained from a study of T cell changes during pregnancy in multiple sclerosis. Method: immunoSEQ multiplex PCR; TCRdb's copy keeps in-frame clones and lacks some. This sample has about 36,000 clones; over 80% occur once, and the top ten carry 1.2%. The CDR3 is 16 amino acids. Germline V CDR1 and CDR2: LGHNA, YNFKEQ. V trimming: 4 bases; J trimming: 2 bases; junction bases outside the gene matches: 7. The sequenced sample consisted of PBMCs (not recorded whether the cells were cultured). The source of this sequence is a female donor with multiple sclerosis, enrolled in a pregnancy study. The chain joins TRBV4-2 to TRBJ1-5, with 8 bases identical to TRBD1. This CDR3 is CASSPDRGWGNQPQHF. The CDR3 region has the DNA TGTGCCAGCAGCCCCGACAGGGGTTGGGGCAATCAGCCCCAGCATTTT.